The following is a T cell receptor beta chain sequence with its context. Its specific antigen is unknown. Base-call qualities are not available, and no considerably larger clone is one nucleotide away. The sample's treatment or condition label is to be understood as: allogeneic hematopoietic cell transplantation with graft depleted of TCRalphabeta T cells and CD19 B cells. Transplant recipients were children who received TCRalphabeta/CD19-depleted allogeneic hematopoietic cell grafts. This entry belongs to a study of T-cell reconstitution after alpha-beta-depleted transplantation in children (dated by TCRdb to 2016 to 2017). As for the study more broadly: T-cell immune reconstitution after TCRalphabeta/CD19-depleted allogeneic hematopoietic cell transplantation in children was quantitatively tracked in the study by means of TCR repertoire profiling.

The CDR3 has 12 amino acids, counting the end cysteine and phenylalanine. Only the CDR3 part of the read is kept: 36 bases, read in frame from the first base. Reading the germline V gene gives CDR1 MDHEN and CDR2 SYDVKM. Preparation of the library involved PCR. TCRdb records Illumina HiSeq 2500 as the sequencer. TCR libraries were prepared with molecular barcoding, using unique molecular identifiers to normalize TCRbeta repertoire quantification. TCRdb itself trimmed the public reads at Q25 with fastp, ran MiXCR and retained productive beta chains. Under each unique CDR3 protein, matching rows form one entry showing the most common genes and DNA. The table for this sample lists roughly 300,000 distinct CDR3 sequences; under 14% of them were counted only once. Jointly, the top ten make up 23% of the sample. Results and caveats for the whole study, not just this receptor: In some patients, the high TCRbeta diversity seen at day 60 was put down to recipient T cells and intrathymic progenitors that had survived conditioning. Hyperexpanded clone frequencies declined over subsequent months; after one year, T-cell counts and TCRbeta diversity were mostly attributed to newly produced T cells. About two months after transplant, the apparently early recovery of alphabetaT-cell counts reportedly depended on just several hundred clones that had expanded rapidly and came from non-depleted graft cells.

The material was peripheral blood, obtained 180 days after TCRalphabeta/CD19-depleted stem cell transplant. Recombination linked TRBV28 to TRBJ2-3, with the D segment identity uncertain. The better agreement between TRBJ1-5 and the DNA end casts doubt on the J call. The receptor was isolated from a male patient aged 2 to 10 who had a stem cell transplant for chronic granulomatous disease, so the T cells may come from the graft donor. The CDR3 region has the sequence CASSSLTDTQHF. The DNA sequence is as follows: TGTGCCAGCAGTTCACTCACAGATACGCAGCATTTT.